This TCR beta chain comes out of a study of cytomegalovirus exposure and HLA in healthy donors. Germline-derived CDR1 and CDR2 are SEHNR and FQNEAQ (reference sequence). The CDR3 loop spans 16 amino acids. 13 Jbeta primers and 60 Vbeta primers were used for the PCR. Sequencing was performed with immunoSEQ multiplex PCR; in TCRdb, only in-frame clones are kept and a portion is missing. The sample lists about 150,000 clones; about 74% were seen once. The clonotype was recovered from a woman in her thirties or forties in good health and CMV-seronegative. The chain employs TRBV7-9 and TRBJ2-5; TRBD1 matches 8 bases. The last part of the DNA fits TRBJ2-7 better; the J call may be wrong. The sequenced sample consisted of PBMCs. The chain's CDR3 is CASSFPSGTGLYEQYF. The CDR3 bases are TGTGCCAGCAGCTTCCCTTCCGGGACAGGACTCTACGAGCAGTACTTC.